The present T cell receptor (beta chain) was sequenced within a study of T cells in Graves' hyperthyroidism and ophthalmopathy. Germline CDR1 LNHNV, CDR2 YYDKDF (reference sequence). The length of the CDR3 is 15 residues. V lost 6 bases and J lost 5; bases outside the gene matches: 8. With a duration under 2 months, the hyperthyroidism was newly diagnosed in patients aged 18 to 65. This clonotype was recorded at least ten times. The antigen is not known. The CDR3 regions of TCR beta were amplified from RNA transcripts. The HTBI primer set drove a first-round RT-PCR of the TCR CDR3. TCRdb reanalysed the multiplex PCR reads using MiXCR and keeps one entry per CDR3 protein. Here the sample spans 300,000 to 500,000 distinct CDR3 sequences, more than 13% being singletons. Study findings and constraints: Blood also carried most thyroid clonotypes expanded above 0.001.

The chain uses TRBV15 and TRBJ2-3; 10 bases are shared with TRBD2. The source material was blood. The receptor comes from a woman aged 25 to 45 with Graves' hyperthyroidism. The CDR3 loop reads CATSLLAGAIDTQYF. The CDR3 region has the DNA TGTGCCACCAGTCTCCTAGCGGGAGCAATAGATACGCAGTATTTT.